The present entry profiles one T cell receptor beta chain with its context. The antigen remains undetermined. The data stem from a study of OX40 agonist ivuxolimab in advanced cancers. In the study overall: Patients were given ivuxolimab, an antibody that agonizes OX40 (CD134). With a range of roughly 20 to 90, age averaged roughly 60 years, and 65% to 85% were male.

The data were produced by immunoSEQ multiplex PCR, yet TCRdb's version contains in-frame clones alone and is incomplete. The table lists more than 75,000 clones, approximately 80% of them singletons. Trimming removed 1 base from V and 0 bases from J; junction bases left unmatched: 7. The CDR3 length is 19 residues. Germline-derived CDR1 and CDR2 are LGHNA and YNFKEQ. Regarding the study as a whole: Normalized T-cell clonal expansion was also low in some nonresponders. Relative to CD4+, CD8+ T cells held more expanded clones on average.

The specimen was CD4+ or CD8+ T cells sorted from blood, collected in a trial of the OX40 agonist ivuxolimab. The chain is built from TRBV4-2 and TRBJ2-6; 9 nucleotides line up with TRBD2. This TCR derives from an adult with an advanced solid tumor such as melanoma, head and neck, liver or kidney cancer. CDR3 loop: CASSQGESSGGSGANVLTF. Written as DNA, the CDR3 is TGTGCCAGCAGCCAAGGAGAGAGTAGCGGGGGCTCTGGGGCCAACGTCCTGACTTTC.